This T cell receptor (beta chain) was sequenced for a study of monozygotic twins with inflammatory bowel disease. Study-wide points: IBD patients shared fewer clonotypes with others than healthy twins, especially with disease activity.

Researchers collected more than 2 ml of blood per donor. Amplification used two nested PCRs: 15 to 20 cycles, then around 9 cycles, on TCRalpha/TCRbeta cDNA. TCRdb re-called the 5' RACE reads; every CDR3 protein appears as one record, without DNA. Its clone listing holds about 330,000 distinct CDR3 sequences. As concerns this clonotype: Its antigen remains unknown.

The source of this sequence is a human donor with ulcerative colitis or Crohn's disease, or a healthy co-twin of an affected twin (not recorded which). Sequenced input: blood.

This chain's CDR3 is CSAADQTGLAGYEQFF. V gene TRBV20-1 combines with J gene TRBJ2-1; TCRdb outputs TRBD2, but without DNA this stays unchecked. There are 16 residues in the CDR3. Germline-derived CDR1 and CDR2 are DFQATT and SNEGSKA (reference sequence).